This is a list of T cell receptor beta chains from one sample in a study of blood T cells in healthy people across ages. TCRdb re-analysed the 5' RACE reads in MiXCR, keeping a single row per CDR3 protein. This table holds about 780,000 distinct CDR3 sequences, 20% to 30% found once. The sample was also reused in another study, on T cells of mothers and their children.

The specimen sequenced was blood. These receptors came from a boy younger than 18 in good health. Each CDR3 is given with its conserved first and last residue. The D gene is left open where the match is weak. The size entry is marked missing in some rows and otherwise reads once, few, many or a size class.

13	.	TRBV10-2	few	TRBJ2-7	TGCGCCAGCAGTTGGACGTCGACCTACGAGCAGTACTTC	CASSWTSTYEQYF
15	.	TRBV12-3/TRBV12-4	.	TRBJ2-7	TGTGCCAGCAGTTTAAGTGGGGTCAGGGCAAACGAGCAGTACTTC	CASSLSGVRANEQYF
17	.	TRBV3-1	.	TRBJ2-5	TGTGCCAGCAGCCAAGTGGAGTTGCAGGAGAAACGAGAGACCCAGTACTTC	CASSQVELQEKRETQYF
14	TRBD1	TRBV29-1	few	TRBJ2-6	TGCAGCGTGGCCCAGGGGGCTGGGGCCAACGTCCTGACTTTC	CSVAQGAGANVLTF
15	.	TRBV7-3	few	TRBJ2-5	TGTGCCAGCACCGAGCCCAAAGGACCTCAAGGGACCCAGTACTTC	CASTEPKGPQGTQYF
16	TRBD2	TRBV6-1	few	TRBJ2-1	TGTGCCAGCAGTGAAGCGCCGGGAGGCTCCTACAATGAGCAGTTCTTC	CASSEAPGGSYNEQFF
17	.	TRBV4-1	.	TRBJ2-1	TGCGCCTCCAAGTTGGGGGGTCCTTTAAGCTCCTACAATGAGCAGTTCTTC	CASKLGGPLSSYNEQFF
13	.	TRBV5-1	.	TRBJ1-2	TGCGCCAGCAGCAGCAGGGCAGGAGATGGCTACACCTTC	CASSSRAGDGYTF
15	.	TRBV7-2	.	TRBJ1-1	TGTGCCAGCAGCTTAGAAGGGACGGTGAACACTGAAGCTTTCTTT	CASSLEGTVNTEAFF
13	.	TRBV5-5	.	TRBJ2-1	TGTGCCAGCAGCAAAACAGAGAAGTATGAGCAGTTCTTC	CASSKTEKYEQFF
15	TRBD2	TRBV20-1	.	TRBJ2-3	TGCAGTGCTAGCTCCAGCGGGGCTCGTTCCGGTACGCAGTATTTT	CSASSSGARSGTQYF
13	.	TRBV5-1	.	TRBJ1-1	TGCGCCAGCAGCTTGTTAGACACCGAAGTAGCTTTCTTT	CASSLLDTEVAFF
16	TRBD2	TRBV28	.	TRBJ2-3	TGTGCCAGCAGACCTCTTCGCGGGGGATACACAGATACGCAGTATTTT	CASRPLRGGYTDTQYF
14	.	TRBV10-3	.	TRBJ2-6	TGTGCCACCGGGCGGGTTTCTGGGGCCAACGTCCTGACTTTC	CATGRVSGANVLTF
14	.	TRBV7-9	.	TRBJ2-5	TGTGCCAGCAGCCCCCTTGGGGGTTGGGAGACCCAGTACTTC	CASSPLGGWETQYF
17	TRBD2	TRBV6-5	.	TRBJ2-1	TGTGCCAGCAGTTACTCGACGGTAGCGGGGGTTGTGAATGAGCAGTTCTTC	CASSYSTVAGVVNEQFF
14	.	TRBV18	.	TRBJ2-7	TGTGCCAGCTCACCACAGGGGGATGCCTACGAGCAGTACTTC	CASSPQGDAYEQYF
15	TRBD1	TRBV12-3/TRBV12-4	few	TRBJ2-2	TGTGCCAGCAGTTCCGGACAGGGATGGACCGGGGAGCTGTTTTTT	CASSSGQGWTGELFF
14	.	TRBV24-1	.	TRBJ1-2	TGTGCCACCAGTACCCCCGACAGGACCCATGGCTACACCTTC	CATSTPDRTHGYTF
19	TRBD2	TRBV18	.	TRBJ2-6	TGTGCCAGCTCAAAGAATCGGGGGGAGCTGCCCTCTGGGGCCAACGTCCTGACTTTC	CASSKNRGELPSGANVLTF
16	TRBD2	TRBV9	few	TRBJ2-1	TGTGCCAGCAGCGCCCGACTAGCGGGGATCTACATTGAGCAGTTCTTC	CASSARLAGIYIEQFF
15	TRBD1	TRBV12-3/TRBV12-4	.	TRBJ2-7	TGTGCCAGCAGTAAACAGGGGGCGGGCTCCTACGAGCAGTACTTC	CASSKQGAGSYEQYF
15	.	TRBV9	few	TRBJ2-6	TGTGCCAGCAGCGTAGCGAGGGCTGGGGCCAACGTCCTGACTTTC	CASSVARAGANVLTF
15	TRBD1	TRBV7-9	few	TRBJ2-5	TGTGCCAGCAGCACCCTAGACAGGGGGAAAGAGACCCAGTACTTC	CASSTLDRGKETQYF
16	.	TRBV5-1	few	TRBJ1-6	TGCGCCAGCAGCCTGGAGGGGCAGGTCTATAATTCACCCCTCCACTTT	CASSLEGQVYNSPLHF
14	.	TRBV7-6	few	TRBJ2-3	TGTGCCAGCAGCTTAGAGGTCTACACAGATACGCAGTATTTT	CASSLEVYTDTQYF
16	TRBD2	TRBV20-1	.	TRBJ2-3	TGCAGTGCTAGAGATACCGGGGGGGACCTCACAGATACGCAGTATTTT	CSARDTGGDLTDTQYF
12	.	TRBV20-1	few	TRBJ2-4	TGCAGTGGGAAAGGGTGGGGAAACATTCAGTACTTC	CSGKGWGNIQYF
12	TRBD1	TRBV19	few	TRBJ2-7	TGTGCCAGTAGGGGACAGGGTCCCGAGCAGTACTTC	CASRGQGPEQYF
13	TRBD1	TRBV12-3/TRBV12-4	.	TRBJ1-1	TGTGCCAGCAGTTTTGACAGGGATACTGAAGCTTTCTTT	CASSFDRDTEAFF
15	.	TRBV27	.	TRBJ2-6	TGTGCCAGCAAAATAGACGGCTCTGGGGCCAACGTCCTGACTTTC	CASKIDGSGANVLTF
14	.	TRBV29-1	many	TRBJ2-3	TGCAGCGTTGAAGATGGGAAGGGTACAGATACGCAGTATTTT	CSVEDGKGTDTQYF
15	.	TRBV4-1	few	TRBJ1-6	TGCGCCAGCAGCCAGCAGCAGGGTGCGGTTTCACCCCTCCACTTT	CASSQQQGAVSPLHF
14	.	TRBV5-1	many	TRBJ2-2	TGCGCCAGCAGACCAGGGGAGAGCACCGGGGAGCTGTTTTTT	CASRPGESTGELFF
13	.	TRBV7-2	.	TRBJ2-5	TGTGCCAGCAGCCGCGGACGCGAAGAGACCCTGTACTTC	CASSRGREETLYF
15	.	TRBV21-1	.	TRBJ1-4	TGTGCCAACCCAAGTGGGGGAGCGTGGAATGAAAAACTGTTTTTT	CANPSGGAWNEKLFF
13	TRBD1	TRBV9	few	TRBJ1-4	TGTGCCAGCAGCGTAACAGGGGGCGAAAAACTGTTTTTT	CASSVTGGEKLFF
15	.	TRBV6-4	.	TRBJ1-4	TGTGCCACCATCTACAGGGTAATGAATGTCGAAAAACTGTTTTTT	CATIYRVMNVEKLFF
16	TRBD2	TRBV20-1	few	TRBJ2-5	TGCAGTGCTCTTAAAATAGCGGGGGTTCCCGGGGAGACCCAGTACTTC	CSALKIAGVPGETQYF
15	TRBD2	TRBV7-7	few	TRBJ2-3	TGTGCTAGCAGCTCGACGGGACTAGTGACAGATACGCAGTATTTT	CASSSTGLVTDTQYF
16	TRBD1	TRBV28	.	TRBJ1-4	TGTGCCAGCAGTTTGTTACCGGGACAGGGAAATGAAAAACTGTTTTTT	CASSLLPGQGNEKLFF
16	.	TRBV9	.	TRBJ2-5	TGTGCCAGCAGCTCCCGCCCTGAGGGGGGACGGGAGACCCAGTACTTC	CASSSRPEGGRETQYF
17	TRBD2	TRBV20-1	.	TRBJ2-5	TGCAGTGCTCCTCGACTAGCGGGGGGGCCACGGGGTGAGACCCAGTACTTC	CSAPRLAGGPRGETQYF
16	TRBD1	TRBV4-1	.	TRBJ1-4	TGCGCCAGCAGCCGTCCAGGGGGGCTGACTAATGAAAAACTGTTTTTT	CASSRPGGLTNEKLFF
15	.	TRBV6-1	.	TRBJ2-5	TGTGCCAGCAGTGCGACCCCCACGCTCCAAGGGACCCAGTACTTC	CASSATPTLQGTQYF
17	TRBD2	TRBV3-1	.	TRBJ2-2	TGTGCCAGCAGCCAAGGGACTAGCGGGGGGGACACCGGGGAGCTGTTTTTT	CASSQGTSGGDTGELFF
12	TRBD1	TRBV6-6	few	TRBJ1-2	TGTGCCAGCAGTTGGCAGGGGGACGGCTACACCTTC	CASSWQGDGYTF
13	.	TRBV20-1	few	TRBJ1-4	TGCAGTGCTAAACAGCGGCAGAATGAAAAACTGTTTTTT	CSAKQRQNEKLFF
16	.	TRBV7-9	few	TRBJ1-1	TGTGCCAGCAGCTTAGTAATTTACAGCGGGAACACTGAAGCTTTCTTT	CASSLVIYSGNTEAFF
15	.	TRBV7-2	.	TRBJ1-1	TGTGCCAGCAGCTTAGACAGGAATACAGCCACTGAAGCTTTCTTT	CASSLDRNTATEAFF
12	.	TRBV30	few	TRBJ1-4	TGTGCCTGGAGTGTTCAAAATGAAAAACTGTTTTTT	CAWSVQNEKLFF
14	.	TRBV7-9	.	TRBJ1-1	TGTGCCAGCAGCTTCGAACTGATGAACACTGAAGCTTTCTTT	CASSFELMNTEAFF
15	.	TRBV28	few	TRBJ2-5	TGTGCCAGCAGTTCAAGGGGGGAGTACCAAGAGACCCAGTACTTC	CASSSRGEYQETQYF
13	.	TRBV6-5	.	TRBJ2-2	TGTGCCAGCAGAACCACCAACACCGGGGAGCTGTTTTTT	CASRTTNTGELFF
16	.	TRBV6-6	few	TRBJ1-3	TGTGCCAGCAGTTACTCGCAGGGTTATTCTGGAAACACCATATATTTT	CASSYSQGYSGNTIYF
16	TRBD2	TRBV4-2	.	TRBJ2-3	TGTGCCAGCAGCCAAGATCGGGGGGGGCTATTATATACGCAGTATTTT	CASSQDRGGLLYTQYF
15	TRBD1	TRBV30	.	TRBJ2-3	TGTGCCTGGGGGACACTCAGGGGGAACGCAGATACGCAGTATTTT	CAWGTLRGNADTQYF
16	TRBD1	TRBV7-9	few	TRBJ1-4	TGTGCCAGCAGCTTAGGCGGGACAGGGGTTTATGAAAAACTGTTTTTT	CASSLGGTGVYEKLFF